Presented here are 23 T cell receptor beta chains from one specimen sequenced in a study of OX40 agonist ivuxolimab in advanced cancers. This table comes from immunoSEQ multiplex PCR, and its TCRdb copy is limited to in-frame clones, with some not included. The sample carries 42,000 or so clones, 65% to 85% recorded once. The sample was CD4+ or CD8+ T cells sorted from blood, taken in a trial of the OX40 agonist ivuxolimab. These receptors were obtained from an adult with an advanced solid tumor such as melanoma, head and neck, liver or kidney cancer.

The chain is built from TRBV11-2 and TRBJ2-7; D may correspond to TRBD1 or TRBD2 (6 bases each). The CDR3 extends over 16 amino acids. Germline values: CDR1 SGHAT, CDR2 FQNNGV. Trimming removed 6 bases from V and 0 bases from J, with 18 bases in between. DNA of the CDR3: TGTGCCAGCAGTCCTAAAGGGGGGATAATCTCCTACGAGCAGTACTTC. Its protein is CASSPKGGIISYEQYF.

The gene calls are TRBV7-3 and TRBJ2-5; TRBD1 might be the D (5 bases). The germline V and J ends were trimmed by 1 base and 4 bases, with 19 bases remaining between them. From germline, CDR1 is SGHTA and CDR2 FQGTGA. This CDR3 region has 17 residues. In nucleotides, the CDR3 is TGTGCCAGCAGCTTAAGGGGCGAGGAACAGGATGGAGAGACCCAGTACTTC. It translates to CASSLRGEEQDGETQYF.

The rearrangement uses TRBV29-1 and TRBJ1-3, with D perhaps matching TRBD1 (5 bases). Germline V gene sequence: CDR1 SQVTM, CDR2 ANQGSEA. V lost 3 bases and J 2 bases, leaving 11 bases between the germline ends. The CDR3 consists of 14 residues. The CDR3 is CSVDWSGTGNTIYF. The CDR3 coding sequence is TGCAGCGTTGATTGGTCAGGGACTGGAAACACCATATATTTT.

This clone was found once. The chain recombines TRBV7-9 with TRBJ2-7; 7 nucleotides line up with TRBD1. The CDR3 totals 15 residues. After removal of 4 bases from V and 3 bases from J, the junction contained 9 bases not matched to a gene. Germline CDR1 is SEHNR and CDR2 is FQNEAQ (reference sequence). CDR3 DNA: TGTGCCAGCAGCTCCCCGACCGACAGGGACTACGAGCAGTACTTC. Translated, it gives CASSSPTDRDYEQYF.

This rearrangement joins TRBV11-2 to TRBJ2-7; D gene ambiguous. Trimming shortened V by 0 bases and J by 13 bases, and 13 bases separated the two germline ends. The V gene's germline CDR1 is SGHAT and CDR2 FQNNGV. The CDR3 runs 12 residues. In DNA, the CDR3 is TGTGCCAGCAGCTTAGATTGGAGCACGGTTTACTTC. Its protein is CASSLDWSTVYF.

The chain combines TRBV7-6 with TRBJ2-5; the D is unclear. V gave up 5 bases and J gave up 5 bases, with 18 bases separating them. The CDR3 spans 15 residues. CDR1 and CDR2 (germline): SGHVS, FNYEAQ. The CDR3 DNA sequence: TGTGCCAGCAGCCCCCTACAAGAAGGGCGCGAGACCCAGTACTTC. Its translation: CASSPLQEGRETQYF. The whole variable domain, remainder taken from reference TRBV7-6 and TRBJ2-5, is GAGVSQSPRYKVTKRGQDVALRCDPISGHVSLYWYRQALGQGPEFLTYFNYEAQQDKSGLPNDRFSAERPEGSISTLTIQRTEQRDSAMYRCASSPLQEGRETQYFGPGTRLLVL.

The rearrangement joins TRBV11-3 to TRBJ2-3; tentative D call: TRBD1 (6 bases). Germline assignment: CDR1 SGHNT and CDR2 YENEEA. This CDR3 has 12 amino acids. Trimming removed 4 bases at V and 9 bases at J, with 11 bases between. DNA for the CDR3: TGTGCCAGCAGCTCACAGGGAGAAACGCAGTATTTT. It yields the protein CASSSQGETQYF.

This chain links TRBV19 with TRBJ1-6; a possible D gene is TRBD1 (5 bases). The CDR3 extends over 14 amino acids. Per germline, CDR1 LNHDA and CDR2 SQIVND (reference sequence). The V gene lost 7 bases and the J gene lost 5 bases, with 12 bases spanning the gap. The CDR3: CASKPGPNNSPLHF. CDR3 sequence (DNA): TGTGCCAGTAAACCGGGACCTAATAATTCACCCCTCCACTTT.

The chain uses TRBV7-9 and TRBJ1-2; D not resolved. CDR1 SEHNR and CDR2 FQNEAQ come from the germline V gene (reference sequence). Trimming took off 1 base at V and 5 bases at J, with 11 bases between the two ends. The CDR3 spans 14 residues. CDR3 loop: CASSLVTPEYGYTF. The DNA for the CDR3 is TGTGCCAGCAGCTTAGTGACCCCCGAGTATGGCTACACCTTC.

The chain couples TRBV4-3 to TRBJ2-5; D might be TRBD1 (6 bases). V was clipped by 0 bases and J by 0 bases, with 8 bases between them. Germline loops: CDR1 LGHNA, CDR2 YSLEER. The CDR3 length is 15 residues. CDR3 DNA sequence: TGCGCCAGCAGCCAAGACTACAGGGACCAAGAGACCCAGTACTTC. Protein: CASSQDYRDQETQYF.

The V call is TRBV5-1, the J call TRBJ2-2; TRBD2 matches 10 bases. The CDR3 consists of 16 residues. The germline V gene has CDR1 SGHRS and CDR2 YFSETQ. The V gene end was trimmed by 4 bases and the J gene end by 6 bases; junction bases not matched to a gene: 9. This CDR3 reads CASSGTGTSVSGELFF. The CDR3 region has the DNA TGCGCCAGCAGCGGGACCGGGACTAGCGTTTCCGGGGAGCTGTTTTTT.

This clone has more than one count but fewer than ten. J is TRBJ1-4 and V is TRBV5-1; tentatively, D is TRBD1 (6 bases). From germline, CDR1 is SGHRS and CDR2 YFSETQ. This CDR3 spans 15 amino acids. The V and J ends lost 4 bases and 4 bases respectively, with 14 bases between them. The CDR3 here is CASSRSTGLNEKLFF. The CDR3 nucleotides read TGCGCCAGCAGCCGATCGACAGGCCTTAATGAAAAACTGTTTTTT.

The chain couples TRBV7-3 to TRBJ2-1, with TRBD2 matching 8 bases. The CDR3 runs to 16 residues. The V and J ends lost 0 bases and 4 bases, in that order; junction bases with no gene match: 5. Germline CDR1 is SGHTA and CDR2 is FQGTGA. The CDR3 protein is CASSLTSGGPYNEQFF. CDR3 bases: TGTGCCAGCAGCTTAACGAGCGGGGGCCCTTACAATGAGCAGTTCTTC. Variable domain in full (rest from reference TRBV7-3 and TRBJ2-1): GAGVSQTPSNKVTEKGKYVELRCDPISGHTALYWYRQSLGQGPEFLIYFQGTGAADDSGLPNDRFFAVRPEGSVSTLKIQRTERGDSAVYLCASSLTSGGPYNEQFFGPGTRLTVL.

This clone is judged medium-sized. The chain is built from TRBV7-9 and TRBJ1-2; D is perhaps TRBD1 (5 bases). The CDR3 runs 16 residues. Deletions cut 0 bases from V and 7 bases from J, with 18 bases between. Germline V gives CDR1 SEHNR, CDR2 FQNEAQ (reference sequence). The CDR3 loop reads CASSLALGDRRFGYTF. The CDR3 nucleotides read TGTGCCAGCAGCTTAGCGTTGGGGGATCGGCGATTTGGCTACACCTTC.

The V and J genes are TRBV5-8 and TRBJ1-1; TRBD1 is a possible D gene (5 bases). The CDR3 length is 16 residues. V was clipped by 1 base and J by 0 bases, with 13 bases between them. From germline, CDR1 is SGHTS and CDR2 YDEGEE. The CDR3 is CASSLLDTQMNTEAFF. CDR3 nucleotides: TGTGCCAGCAGCTTGTTGGACACTCAAATGAACACTGAAGCTTTCTTT.

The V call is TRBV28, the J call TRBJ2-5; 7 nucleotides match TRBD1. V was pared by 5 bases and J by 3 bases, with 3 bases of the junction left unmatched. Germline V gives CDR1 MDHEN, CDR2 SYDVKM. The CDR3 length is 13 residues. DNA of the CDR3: TGTGCCAGCAGTCCGCAGGGGGAAGAGACCCAGTACTTC. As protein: CASSPQGEETQYF.

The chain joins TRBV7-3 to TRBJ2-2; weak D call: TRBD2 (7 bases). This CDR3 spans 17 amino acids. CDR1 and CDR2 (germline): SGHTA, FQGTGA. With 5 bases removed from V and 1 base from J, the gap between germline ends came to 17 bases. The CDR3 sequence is CASSPNQGRVNTGELFF. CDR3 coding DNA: TGTGCCAGCAGCCCGAACCAGGGGAGGGTGAACACCGGGGAGCTGTTTTTT.

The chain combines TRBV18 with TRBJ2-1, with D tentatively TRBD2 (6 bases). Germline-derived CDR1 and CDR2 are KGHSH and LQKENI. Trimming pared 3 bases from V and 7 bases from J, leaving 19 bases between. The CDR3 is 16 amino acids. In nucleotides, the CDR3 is TGTGCCAGCTCACCCTATAGGGGCGGGATTTATAATGAGCAGTTCTTC. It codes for CASSPYRGGIYNEQFF.

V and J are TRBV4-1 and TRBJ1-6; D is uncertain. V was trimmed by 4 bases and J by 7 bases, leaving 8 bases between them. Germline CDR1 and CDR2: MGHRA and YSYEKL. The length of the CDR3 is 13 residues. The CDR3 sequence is CASSPEPNSPLHF. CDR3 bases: TGCGCCAGCAGCCCGGAGCCGAATTCACCCCTCCACTTT.

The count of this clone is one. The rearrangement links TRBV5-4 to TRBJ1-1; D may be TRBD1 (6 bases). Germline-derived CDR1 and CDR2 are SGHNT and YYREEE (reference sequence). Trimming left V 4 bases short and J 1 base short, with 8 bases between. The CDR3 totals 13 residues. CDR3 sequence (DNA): TGTGCCAGCAGCGGCAGGGGGAACACTGAAGCTTTCTTT. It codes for CASSGRGNTEAFF.

CDR3 DNA: TGCGCCAGCAGCCCTCGACAGGGTGGCAACTCCTACGAGCAGTACTTC. It encodes CASSPRQGGNSYEQYF. J is TRBJ2-7 and V is TRBV4-1; TRBD1 agrees at 7 bases. The trim removed 4 bases at V and 0 bases at J, leaving 9 bases unmatched. Germline V gene lookup returns CDR1 MGHRA and CDR2 YSYEKL. CDR3 length equals 16 residues.

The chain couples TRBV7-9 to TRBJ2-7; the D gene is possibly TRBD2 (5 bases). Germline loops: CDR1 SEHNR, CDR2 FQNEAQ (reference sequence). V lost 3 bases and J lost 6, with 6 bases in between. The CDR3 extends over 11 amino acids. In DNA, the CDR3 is TGTGCCAGCAGCTTCACTAGCGAGCAGTACTTC. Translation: CASSFTSEQYF. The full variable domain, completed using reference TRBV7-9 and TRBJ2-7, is DTGVSQNPRHKITKRGQNVTFRCDPISEHNRLYWYRQTLGQGPEFLTYFQNEAQLEKSRLLSDRFSAERPKGSFSTLEIQRTEQGDSAMYLCASSFTSEQYFGPGTRLTVT.

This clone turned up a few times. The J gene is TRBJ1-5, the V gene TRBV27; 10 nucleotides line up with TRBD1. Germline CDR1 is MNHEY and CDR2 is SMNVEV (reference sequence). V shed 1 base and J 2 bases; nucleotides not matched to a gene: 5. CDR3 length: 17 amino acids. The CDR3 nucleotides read TGTGCCAGCAGTTTATTCGGCGGGACAGGGGGCAATCAGCCCCAGCATTTT. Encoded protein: CASSLFGGTGGNQPQHF.